This TCR beta chain emerged from a study of T cells in Graves' hyperthyroidism and ophthalmopathy (dated 2019 in TCRdb). In the study overall: Peripheral blood samples were taken at initial diagnosis, before any treatment was given. The 100 discovery patients were divided at random into training and test sets in a 7:3 ratio. To identify distinguishing TCR V-J signatures, a discovery cohort of 100 patients was used, comprising 43 with Graves' ophthalmopathy and around 60 with stable Graves' hyperthyroidism. Whether ophthalmopathy could be predicted prospectively was tested in an independent validation cohort made up of roughly 19 hyperthyroidism patients plus 17 patients who later progressed to ophthalmopathy. Once sampling was done, hyperthyroidism patients were given methimazole at a starting dose of 30 mg daily, whereas ophthalmopathy patients were given high-dose intravenous methylprednisolone. The paper reports TCR Vbeta CDR3 sequencing of approximately 140 peripheral blood samples: approximately 41 ophthalmopathy, under 80 hyperthyroidism and around 17 progressor patients. Thyroid tissue and blood T-cell repertoires from about six Graves' hyperthyroidism patients were also compared in the study. The full study reports these points: In validation, progression to ophthalmopathy was predicted by the model with nearly 71% sensitivity and roughly 76% specificity, a median of approximately 7.1 months before onset. Most expanded thyroid clonotypes (frequency above 0.001) were also detected in blood, suggesting blood repertoires may reflect thyroid immune responses. No statistical method was used to fix the sample size in advance, and group allocation was not hidden from the investigators. Ophthalmopathy was separated from stable hyperthyroidism by a 13 V-J signature model, with 85% to 90% sensitivity and roughly 81% specificity obtained in cross-validation and 80%/75% obtained in testing.

Hyperthyroidism patients were newly diagnosed, had a disease duration of under 2 months, and were aged 18 to 65 years. Patients with uncontrolled infections, other autoimmune diseases, pregnancy or lactation were excluded. Clinical symptoms, serum thyroxine and TRAb, thyroid ultrasound, and orbital computed tomography formed the basis for the diagnoses. Blood from progressor patients was collected at the time of first diagnosis with hyperthyroidism, before any ophthalmopathy symptoms had appeared. Ficoll-Paque density gradient centrifugation was used to isolate PBMCs from around 10 ml of fresh peripheral blood. Progressor patients were defined as those initially diagnosed with Graves' hyperthyroidism in whom ophthalmopathy developed during follow-up. Total RNA was extracted with Trizol reagent, and quality was checked on an Agilent 2100 Bioanalyzer. The CDR3 spans 15 residues, from the cysteine through the phenylalanine. Just CDR3 DNA is preserved here, 45 bases in frame from base 1. The junction carries 11 bases between V and J, which are trimmed by 2 bases and 0 bases respectively. Per the germline V gene, MNHEY is the CDR1 and SVGAGI is the CDR2.

The TCR beta CDR3 regions were amplified from the RNA transcripts. A first-round RT-PCR of the TCR CDR3 used the HTBI primer set with the Qiagen OneStep RT-PCR kit. The libraries were constructed in a second round of multiplex PCR and then size-selected and purified. Libraries were sequenced paired-end with 100 bp reads on an Illumina HiSeq2000. On the authors' methods: SOAPnuke was used to process the raw data, throwing out any read that contained adapters or uncalled bases, had a mean Phred below 15, or lacked an exact constant-primer or identifier match. High-quality paired reads were merged with COPE v1.2.5, and unique nucleotide sequences were defined as clonotypes. Clonotypes were aligned to IMGT TRBV, TRBD and TRBJ reference segments using MiTCR v1.1. The analysis included only V-J combinations with a frequency above 0.0001, which together covered about 99% of the repertoires. A TCS score was defined as the ratio between F50 (clonal expansion) and ExV (chaos), using BLOSUM62-based TCRdist between CDR3 peptides within each V-J. Welch's t-statistics and random forest reduced around 520 V-J features to about 13, which were used in a naive Bayes classifier (R e1071). Using fastp at Q25 and MiXCR, TCRdb reprocessed the public reads and kept productive beta chains. Under each unique CDR3 protein, matching rows form one entry showing the most common genes and DNA. TCRdb's processing, not the authors', yielded these V and J calls. In this sample the table shows about 300,000 distinct CDR3 sequences, roughly 15% of which occur a single time. Together, the top ten hold about 8% of the sample.

This clonotype has at least ten counts. Its antigen is not yet known. Base qualities were left out, and no much larger clone turns up one base away. The chain uses TRBV6-5 and TRBJ2-7; the D gene cannot be resolved reliably. This clonotype was sampled from a woman aged 25 to 45 with Graves' hyperthyroidism that later progressed to Graves' ophthalmopathy. Input material: blood. The DNA sequence reads TGTGCCAGCAGTTACGTCGGACGGAGCTCCTACGAGCAGTACTTC. Translation gives CASSYVGRSSYEQYF.